This TCR beta chain was found in a study of T cell responses to AZD1222 COVID-19 vaccine (dated by TCRdb to the early 2020s). With regard to the full study: TCR sequencing covered over 230 trial participants: 200 to 220 given two doses of AZD1222 and 26 given two doses of MenACWY control vaccine. Trial participants were enrolled by age into subgroups of 18-55, 56-69 and 70-plus years, and about 150, 27 and 61 TCR-sequenced participants, respectively, were included in these subgroups. The paper as a whole reports these results and caveats: Participants were mostly white British and included more females than males, and it was suggested by the authors that clonal diversity may have been underestimated. In the small 56-69-year group, the increase in depth fell short of significance, most likely because of low power. Spike-specific TCR breadth and depth rose significantly after two AZD1222 doses compared with day 0 and with MenACWY recipients. Because no day 14 peak-response samples were available, repertoires were characterized only after the peak T cell response. Only a handful of AZD1222 recipients were SARS-CoV-2 seropositive at baseline, limiting conclusions about previously exposed vaccinees. Reportedly, almost half of the unique spike-specific TCRs recognized epitopes lying outside the regions that are mutated in the B.1.351 and B.1.1.7 variants. The vaccine-associated CD4 TCRs covered the entire spike protein, and the dominant responses fell in regions 160-218 and 743-854.

This clone was counted only a few times. Its antigen is not yet known. No quality values exist for individual bases; no much larger clone is one base distant. The CDR3 regions of human TCRbeta chains were subjected to immunosequencing. As for the original processing: Repertoire TCRs were checked for matches against a reference library of SARS-CoV-2-specific TCRs that had been generated using the MIRA antigen-specificity platform. Breadth was defined as the fraction of unique TCRs that were SARS-CoV-2-associated, and depth was defined as the fraction of total T cells that were SARS-CoV-2-associated. Using the MIRA data, each spike-specific TCR was mapped to the spike region that the TCR reacts to and placed in a CD4 or CD8 class. Log10-transformed breadth and depth values were compared by one-way ANOVA with Sidak's multiple comparisons tests. Sourced from immuneACCESS, this table was stored by TCRdb with only in-frame sequences that have V and J called. A share of the clones is absent; for the studies checked, an unresolved V gene accounts for under half, and the remainder has no known explanation. V and J calls and clone size come straight from that table; D and trimming were deduced from the DNA. Here the sample has tens of thousands of clones; roughly nine tenths occur a single time. The ten largest clones add up to approximately 5% of the sample.

Spanning cysteine to phenylalanine, the CDR3 consists of 17 amino acids. The sequence is cut down to CDR3 DNA, 51 bases in frame from base 1. Trimming at the junction amounts to 0 bases on V and 4 bases on J, and the germline ends lie 19 bases apart. According to the germline V gene, CDR1 reads SGDLS and CDR2 reads YYNGEE. This sample's time point label indicates: about 28 days (+/-7) after the second vaccine dose. Because spike-specific TCR depth and breadth did not differ between the two schedules, AZD1222 recipients who got a second dose at roughly 4 weeks were pooled with those who got a second dose at roughly 12 weeks. Samples from vaccinated people were obtained from the UK trials COV001 and COV002, which included a single-blind randomized controlled phase 2/3 trial of AZD1222 (ChAdOx1 nCoV-19) in healthy adults. Trial participant PBMC samples were collected at day 0 and day 28 after the second dose for TCRbeta chain sequencing.

The chain was built from TRBV9 and TRBJ1-2; the best D guess is TRBD1, with 5 bases matching. The clonotype was recovered from an adult who received the AZD1222 COVID-19 vaccine. The specimen comprised peripheral blood, sampled 28 days after the second AZD1222 dose. The DNA reads as follows: TGTGCCAGCAGCGTAGGCTCAAGGGACGTCGGAGTCTATGGCTACACCTTC. It translates to CASSVGSRDVGVYGYTF.